This TCR beta chain is drawn from a study of T cell repertoires and Cas9 in healthy adults (dated by TCRdb to the late 2010s). Regarding the complete study: Within the CD4 and CD8 compartments, the researchers characterized SpCas9-reactive T cells in terms of multi-effector potency, cytotoxicity and lineage determination. The study examined preexisting T cell immunity against the Streptococcus pyogenes Cas9 nuclease (SpCas9) used in CRISPR gene editing.

The study at large found these results: In vitro, SpCas9-reactive regulatory T cells were reported to reduce the proliferation and function of SpCas9-reactive effector T cells. A high frequency of SpCas9-reactive regulatory T cells appeared to be present in the SpCas9-reactive T cell response.

Taken from cysteine to phenylalanine, the CDR3 has 16 residues. The sequence is cut down to CDR3 DNA, 48 bases in frame from base 1. CDR1 SGHVS and CDR2 FQNEAQ were looked up in the germline V gene. Library generation was performed with the immunoSEQ multiplex PCR assay. Entries here come from immuneACCESS through TCRdb and include only in-frame sequences with V and J called. Some clones fail to appear in such tables; in the studies checked, an unresolved V gene covers under half of the shortfall, and the cause of the remainder is unknown. Within this sample are about 1,400 clones, with roughly 79% of them counted one time only. The ten largest clonotypes hold approximately 9.1% of the sample. As regards this clone: Germline and junction disagree at one end, which may indicate a read error.

Healthy humans were used as donors in the study. The chain joins TRBV7-8 to TRBJ2-2, with TRBD2 identical over 10 junction bases. The sequenced sample consisted of SpCas9-reactive Tregs (CD4+, CD25+, CD127-, CD137+, CD154-) from PBMCs; culture status not recorded. The cell subset or site tag for this specimen amounts to: SpCas9-reactive regulatory T cells. This clonotype originated in a human donor in good health. In nucleotides, the sequence is TGTGCCAGCAGCCTAGCGGGAGCCTTGAACACCGGGGAGCTGTTTTTT. It specifies CASSLAGALNTGELFF.